Reported below is one T cell receptor (beta chain). This likely stems from a read error, as it lies one base from a far larger clone. The CDR3 sequence is 14 residues long. Between the trimmed V and J ends, which lost 3 bases and 13 bases, there was a span of 19 bases. The V gene's germline CDR1 is MDHEN and CDR2 SYDVKM. This sample's time point: before trial treatment. The sample originates from a study of low-dose radiotherapy and immunotherapy resistance in tumors. Background on the study: Cohort 1 was treated with 0.5 Gy per fraction at 2-week intervals, amounting to 6.5 Gy overall.

Alpha and beta chains were covered, as first-strand cDNA relied on TRAV- and TRBV-specific primers. Both a constant-region primer and a V-primer adapter served to amplify TCRs across approximately 19 PCR cycles. By in vitro transcription, the isolated mRNA was amplified. TCRdb used MiXCR to reprocess the reads, holding one entry per CDR3 protein. The sample carries around 65,000 distinct CDR3 sequences, more than 25% recorded once. The TCR was taken from a male donor with rectosigmoid adenocarcinoma. The source was PBMCs, collected before treatment. The chain links TRBV28 to TRBJ2-1; D may match TRBD1 or TRBD2 (6 bases each). Here the CDR3 reads CASSFEGGSETQFF. CDR3 bases: TGTGCCAGCAGTTTTGAGGGGGGTTCGGAGACCCAGTTCTTC.